This TCR beta chain comes out of a study of shared clonotypes between healthy human individuals. TCRdb's table, derived via immunoSEQ multiplex PCR, lists solely in-frame clones and lacks some. The sample lists 2 million to 2.5 million clones, roughly 95% occurring once. Trimming left V 2 bases short and J 1 base short, with 16 bases between. The CDR3 runs to 16 residues. Germline V lookup: CDR1 SGHRS, CDR2 YFSETQ. As regards this clone: No antigen is known for it.

Study results and limitations: The naive CD4 repertoires of a few donors were compared, and roughly 5% of clonotypes were shared.

The sequenced sample consisted of naive CD4+ T cells sorted from blood. Subset defined: CD45RA+ positively selected. This chain uses TRBV5-1 with TRBJ2-7; possibly TRBD1 or TRBD2 for D (5 bases each). The sequence came from a man aged 18-30 years in good health. The CDR3 region is CASSFPPGPSSYEQYF. The CDR3, as DNA: TGCGCCAGCAGCTTCCCCCCGGGACCCAGTTCCTACGAGCAGTACTTC. The full variable domain, in which reference TRBV5-1 and TRBJ2-7 provide the parts outside the CDR3, is KAGVTQTPRYLIKTRGQQVTLSCSPISGHRSVSWYQQTPGQGLQFLFEYFSETQRNKGNFPGRFSGRQFSNSRSEMNVSTLELGDSALYLCASSFPPGPSSYEQYFGPGTRLTVT.